This TCR beta chain stems from a study of control samples from healthy donors and cancer patients. The CDR3 spans 14 residues. Per the germline V gene, CDR1 is SGHRS and CDR2 is YFSETQ. V trimming: 0 bases; J trimming: 4 bases; junction bases outside the gene matches: 4. In this sample, this clone turned up a few times. TCRdb's copy holds only in-frame clones and misses some; the assay was immunoSEQ multiplex PCR. Of tens of thousands of clones listed, approximately 91% are singletons. The sample was blood. The V call is TRBV5-1, the J call TRBJ2-7; 7 positions match TRBD1. The source is a man aged 45 to 65 in good health. CDR3 loop: CASSLGGTAYEQYF. The CDR3 DNA reads as TGCGCCAGCAGCTTGGGAGGGACAGCTTACGAGCAGTACTTC.